A single sample gave rise to the 28 T cell receptor beta chains below, sequenced in a study of cytomegalovirus exposure and HLA in healthy donors. Using immunoSEQ multiplex PCR, the repertoire was profiled, and TCRdb retains in-frame clones only, with some absent. The table records over 110,000 clones, about 88% of them present only once. What was sequenced was PBMCs. These receptors were taken from a man in his late teens or twenties in good health and CMV-seropositive.

This clone was seen repeatedly, ten times or more. The chain employs TRBV1 and TRBJ1-5; the table gives TRBD1 as D, unverified against the DNA. TRBV1 is labeled a pseudogene. This CDR3 contains 18 residues. Here the CDR3 reads CTSSQERDRGPYNQPQHF. The CDR3 coding sequence is TGCACCAGCAGCCAAGAACGTGACAGGGGGCCCTACAATCAGCCCCAGCATTTT.

This sequence joins TRBV25-1 and TRBJ1-4; 8 bases fit TRBD1. After removal of 2 bases from V and 7 bases from J, the junction contained 15 bases not matched to a gene. This CDR3 region has 18 residues. Germline CDR1 reads MGHDK; CDR2 reads SYGVNS. In DNA, the CDR3 is TGTGCCAGCAGTGAACGTTCCCTGAGGACAGGGTTATTTGAAAAACTGTTTTTT. It yields the protein CASSERSLRTGLFEKLFF.

This clone appeared a single time. The chain links TRBV2 to TRBJ2-3; 13 bases map to TRBD2. The junction had 3 bases not matched to a gene; V was cut back by 4 bases and J by 2 bases. The CDR3 covers 16 residues. The germline gives CDR1 SNHLY, CDR2 FYNNEI. CDR3 in DNA: TGTGCCAGCAGTGGACTAGCGGGGGGTATCACAGATACGCAGTATTTT. Residues: CASSGLAGGITDTQYF.

The rearrangement uses TRBV5-1 and TRBJ2-5, with D possibly TRBD1 on 6 matching bases. This CDR3 is built from 14 residues. Germline lookup yields CDR1 SGHRS and CDR2 YFSETQ. V was cut by 4 bases and J by 4 bases, with 14 bases left in between. CDR3 DNA: TGCGCCAGCAGCCCTACAGGGATACTAGAGACCCAGTACTTC. Translating it yields CASSPTGILETQYF.

The chain couples TRBV18 to TRBJ2-7, with D tentatively TRBD2 (5 bases). CDR3 length: 13 residues. The ends were cut back, 2 bases at V and 6 bases at J, with 11 bases in the middle. Germline CDR1 is KGHSH and CDR2 is LQKENI. The CDR3 spells CASSPSRGGEQYF. In DNA form, the CDR3 reads TGTGCCAGCTCACCAAGCCGGGGTGGCGAGCAGTACTTC. The full variable domain, completed using reference TRBV18 and TRBJ2-7, is NAGVMQNPRHLVRRRGQEARLRCSPMKGHSHVYWYRQLPEEGLKFMVYLQKENIIDESGMPKERFSAEFPKEGPSILRIQQVVRGDSAAYFCASSPSRGGEQYFGPGTRLTVT.

The chain combines TRBV6-6 with TRBJ2-1, with TRBD1 matching 8 bases. From germline, CDR1 is MNHNY and CDR2 SVGAGI (reference sequence). The CDR3 covers 15 residues. V lost 4 bases, J lost 0 bases, and 2 bases stayed unmatched. The CDR3 DNA reads TGTGCCAGCAGTTGGGGACAGGCCTCCTACAATGAGCAGTTCTTC. It translates to CASSWGQASYNEQFF.

This clone appeared a single time. The chain recombines TRBV5-1 with TRBJ2-1, with 8 bases matching TRBD1. Germline loops: CDR1 SGHRS, CDR2 YFSETQ. The CDR3 is made up of 13 amino acids. Unmatched junction bases numbered 4, after V lost 4 bases and J lost 7 bases. The CDR3 loop reads CASSPDRANEQFF. Here the CDR3 DNA reads TGCGCCAGCAGCCCGGACAGGGCGAATGAGCAGTTCTTC.

The CDR3 sequence: CASSSFAPRTGGRNTEAFF. DNA for the CDR3: TGTGCCAGCAGCTCCTTTGCCCCCAGGACAGGGGGCAGGAACACTGAAGCTTTCTTT. This sequence joins TRBV7-9 and TRBJ1-1; 11 nucleotides agree with TRBD1. The germline V gene has CDR1 SEHNR and CDR2 FQNEAQ (reference sequence). J was trimmed by 1 base and V by 4 bases; bases with no gene match: 14. CDR3 length: 19 amino acids.

This clone has just one count. The CDR3 protein is CASTTGFLPATNEKLFF. CDR3 DNA: TGTGCCAGCACCACAGGGTTTTTACCTGCAACTAATGAAAAACTGTTTTTT. The rearrangement links TRBV5-8 to TRBJ1-4; tentatively, D is TRBD1 (6 bases). The CDR3 totals 17 residues. V lost 6 bases and J 0 bases, leaving 18 bases between the germline ends. Germline V CDR1 and CDR2: SGHTS, YDEGEE.

A word on this clone: The sample has other DNA sequences that encode this CDR3 too. The chain has TRBV5-4 and TRBJ2-7; 7 bases are shared with TRBD1. J gave up 2 bases and V 0 bases, and 5 bases lay outside the gene matches. This CDR3 has 15 residues. CDR1 and CDR2 (germline): SGHNT, YYREEE (reference sequence). The CDR3 DNA sequence: TGTGCCAGCAGCTTGGATTTTACAGGGGCCTACGAGCAGTACTTC. Translation: CASSLDFTGAYEQYF.

This clone was recorded many times. The chain recombines TRBV7-9 with TRBJ2-5, with 9 positions matching TRBD2. The CDR3 has 14 residues. With 5 bases clipped from V and 4 bases from J, the junction kept 5 bases outside the gene matches. CDR1 and CDR2 (germline): SEHNR, FQNEAQ (reference sequence). The CDR3 protein is CASSETSGRETQYF. In DNA, the CDR3 is TGTGCCAGCAGCGAGACTAGCGGTAGAGAGACCCAGTACTTC.

The chain employs TRBV2 and TRBJ1-5; 8 bases line up with TRBD1. The germline gives CDR1 SNHLY, CDR2 FYNNEI. The CDR3 spans 15 residues. The V gene end was trimmed by 0 bases and the J gene end by 5 bases; junction bases not matched to a gene: 3. CDR3 sequence reads: CASSEAGTGYQPQHF. The CDR3 bases are TGTGCCAGCAGTGAAGCCGGGACAGGTTATCAGCCCCAGCATTTT.

Regarding this clone: The same CDR3 arises from other DNA sequences in this sample as well. This sequence joins TRBV7-8 and TRBJ2-7; D is perhaps TRBD1 (5 bases). V was clipped by 5 bases and J by 0 bases, with 14 bases between them. Germline CDR1 and CDR2: SGHVS and FQNEAQ. The CDR3 spans 15 residues. The CDR3 loop reads CASSPHQGPSYEQYF. The CDR3 nucleotides read TGTGCCAGCAGCCCGCACCAGGGTCCCTCCTACGAGCAGTACTTC.

The chain has TRBV10-1 and TRBJ2-1; 8 nucleotides line up with TRBD1. Looked up from germline, CDR1 is WNHNN and CDR2 is SYGVQD (reference sequence). The CDR3 is made up of 16 amino acids. V lost 4 bases, J lost 3 bases, and 8 bases stayed unmatched. The CDR3 here is CASSVQTGTGYNEQFF. CDR3 DNA sequence: TGCGCCAGCAGTGTACAAACCGGGACAGGCTACAATGAGCAGTTCTTC.

A note on this clone: The sample holds other DNA sequences that translate to the same CDR3. The rearrangement joins TRBV7-9 to TRBJ2-7; 10 bases line up with TRBD1. With V trimmed by 1 base and J by 4 bases, 1 base remained unmatched. Germline V gives CDR1 SEHNR, CDR2 FQNEAQ (reference sequence). This CDR3 comprises 14 residues. The CDR3 DNA reads TGTGCCAGCAGCTTAGGACAGGGGGCGTACGAGCAGTACTTC. Translating gives CASSLGQGAYEQYF.

The genes are TRBV28 and TRBJ2-7; 7 positions agree with TRBD1. This CDR3 is 14 amino acids long. Germline V CDR1 and CDR2: MDHEN, SYDVKM. Unmatched junction bases numbered 9, after V lost 6 bases and J lost 4 bases. The CDR3 nucleotides read TGTGCCAGCAGACATCCGGGACAGATATACGAGCAGTACTTC. Protein: CASRHPGQIYEQYF.

For this clone: Other DNA sequences of this sample code for an identical CDR3. The chain carries TRBV29-1 and TRBJ2-1; 7 bases line up with TRBD1. After removal of 0 bases from V and 3 bases from J, the junction contained 5 bases not matched to a gene. Per germline, CDR1 SQVTM and CDR2 ANQGSEA. The CDR3 is 15 amino acids. This chain's CDR3 is CSVEERGQGYNEQFF. The DNA of the CDR3 is TGCAGCGTTGAAGAGAGGGGGCAAGGCTACAATGAGCAGTTCTTC.

This sequence joins TRBV27 and TRBJ2-7; 7 nucleotides align to TRBD2. The CDR3 extends over 14 amino acids. Germline V CDR1 and CDR2: MNHEY, SMNVEV (reference sequence). With 6 bases clipped from V and 6 bases from J, the junction kept 11 bases outside the gene matches. The CDR3 here is CASSPGGLVGEQYF. DNA of the CDR3: TGTGCCAGCAGCCCCGGAGGACTAGTGGGCGAGCAGTACTTC.

The rearrangement uses TRBV10-3 and TRBJ2-6, with 9 bases fitting TRBD1. The length of the CDR3 is 16 residues. Germline lookup yields CDR1 ENHRY and CDR2 SYGVKD. V was clipped by 10 bases and J by 0 bases; unmatched bases: 7. This CDR3 is CATLPGQGSGANVLTF. CDR3 bases: TGTGCCACACTTCCGGGACAGGGCTCTGGGGCCAACGTCCTGACTTTC.

The chain employs TRBV4-1 and TRBJ1-5, with D possibly matching TRBD1 (6 bases). With 0 bases removed from V and 3 bases from J, the gap between germline ends came to 12 bases. The CDR3 is made up of 16 amino acids. Germline loops: CDR1 MGHRA, CDR2 YSYEKL. The CDR3 here is CASSQETGLNNQPQHF. Here the CDR3 DNA reads TGCGCCAGCAGCCAAGAAACAGGGTTGAACAATCAGCCCCAGCATTTT.

The table lists this clone with a few counts. V gene TRBV6-5 combines with J gene TRBJ2-2; 7 bases are shared with TRBD1. Germline CDR1 is MNHEY and CDR2 is SVGAGI. Germline trimming cut 6 bases from V and 5 bases from J; bases unmatched to any gene: 6. This CDR3 is built from 14 residues. In DNA, the CDR3 is TGTGCCAGCAGACCCGGGACAGCTACCGGGGAGCTGTTTTTT. It specifies CASRPGTATGELFF.

V usage is TRBV5-1 and J usage is TRBJ1-2, with 12 bases that match TRBD1. Unmatched junction bases numbered 8, after V lost 7 bases and J lost 7 bases. This CDR3 is 14 amino acids long. CDR1 is SGHRS and CDR2 is YFSETQ in the germline V gene. The CDR3, as DNA: TGCGCCAGCCGCGGGGACAGGGGGCATATTGGCTACACCTTC. This sequence encodes CASRGDRGHIGYTF.

The V and J genes are TRBV2 and TRBJ2-5; TRBD1 aligns across 8 bases. J gave up 3 bases and V 6 bases, and 6 bases lay outside the gene matches. The CDR3 runs to 14 residues. The germline gives CDR1 SNHLY, CDR2 FYNNEI. The CDR3 coding sequence is TGTGCCAGCAGCCTAGACAGGGGAGAAGAGACCCAGTACTTC. It specifies CASSLDRGEETQYF. Drawing the rest from reference TRBV2 and TRBJ2-5, the complete variable domain is EPEVTQTPSHQVTQMGQEVILRCVPISNHLYFYWYRQILGQKVEFLVSFYNNEISEKSEIFDDQFSVERPDGSNFTLKIRSTKLEDSAMYFCASSLDRGEETQYFGPGTRLLVL.

The chain links TRBV11-2 to TRBJ2-7, with 14 positions matching TRBD2. The V gene's germline CDR1 is SGHAT and CDR2 FQNNGV. With V trimmed by 3 bases and J by 3 bases, 13 bases remained unmatched. This CDR3 has 19 residues. CDR3 coding DNA: TGTGCCAGCAGCTTGGACTTAGATATGGGACTAGCGGGAGTCTACGAGCAGTACTTC. This gives the protein CASSLDLDMGLAGVYEQYF. The full variable domain, rest sourced from reference TRBV11-2 and TRBJ2-7, is EAGVAQSPRYKIIEKRQSVAFWCNPISGHATLYWYQQILGQGPKLLIQFQNNGVVDDSQLPKDRFSAERLKGVDSTLKIQPAKLEDSAVYLCASSLDLDMGLAGVYEQYFGPGTRLTVT.

On this clone itself: This specimen includes other DNA sequences encoding the same CDR3. The V gene is TRBV27, the J gene TRBJ1-2; weak D call: TRBD1 (6 bases). Germline values: CDR1 MNHEY, CDR2 SMNVEV (reference sequence). The CDR3 length is 15 residues. V lost 7 bases, J lost 0 bases, and 15 bases lay in between. CDR3 sequence (DNA): TGTGCCAGCACCCCTCCCCCAGGGGCTAACTATGGCTACACCTTC. Amino acid sequence: CASTPPPGANYGYTF.

The rearrangement links TRBV6-1 to TRBJ2-3; D uncertain. The V end lost 4 bases, the J end lost 5 bases, and 7 bases lay between the germline ends. The germline V gene encodes CDR1 MNHNS and CDR2 SASEGT. This CDR3 is built from 12 residues. For the CDR3, the DNA is TGTGCCAGCAGTGCCCCCCTAGATACGCAGTATTTT. It yields the protein CASSAPLDTQYF.

The V and J genes are TRBV11-3 and TRBJ1-2; the match to TRBD1 covers 7 bases. The CDR3 sequence is 16 residues long. V dropped 5 bases and J dropped 1; count of bases not matched to a gene: 10. Germline V gives CDR1 SGHNT, CDR2 YENEEA. The CDR3 coding sequence is TGTGCCAGCAGCAGACTACAGGGGTCCGGTAACTATGGCTACACCTTC. Its protein product is CASSRLQGSGNYGYTF.

The chain combines TRBV14 with TRBJ1-2; a weak D match, TRBD1 (6 bases). The CDR3 sequence is 14 residues long. CDR1 is SGHDN and CDR2 is FVKESK in the germline V gene. V dropped 1 base and J dropped 5 bases, with 11 bases sitting between them. Here the CDR3 DNA reads TGTGCCAGCAGCCAAGTAACAGGGAATTATGGCTACACCTTC. Translated, it gives CASSQVTGNYGYTF.